What follows is one T cell receptor (beta chain) and its context. At one boundary the junction diverges from the germline segment, which might be a read error. The CDR3 has 14 residues. Germline V CDR1 and CDR2: MRHNA, SNTAGT. Donors had localized lung adenocarcinoma, a non-small cell lung cancer. These data come from a study of CD4 and CD8 cells across lung adenocarcinoma regions. TCRdb re-called the PCR reads through MiXCR, storing one row per CDR3 protein. The table shows more than 3,000 distinct CDR3 sequences, with over 50% occurring only once. The material sequenced was CD4+ T cells from the center of a lung tumor. This receptor was taken from a female donor with lung adenocarcinoma. The CD4 and CD8 labels of this study may be unreliable. The chain has TRBV6-4 and TRBJ2-1, with 8 positions matching TRBD1. The J call may be in error: the DNA end matches TRBJ2-3 better. This chain's CDR3 is CAGSGQGGKETQYF. The DNA of the CDR3 is TGTGCCGGCAGCGGACAGGGTGGGAAAGAGACGCAGTATTTT.